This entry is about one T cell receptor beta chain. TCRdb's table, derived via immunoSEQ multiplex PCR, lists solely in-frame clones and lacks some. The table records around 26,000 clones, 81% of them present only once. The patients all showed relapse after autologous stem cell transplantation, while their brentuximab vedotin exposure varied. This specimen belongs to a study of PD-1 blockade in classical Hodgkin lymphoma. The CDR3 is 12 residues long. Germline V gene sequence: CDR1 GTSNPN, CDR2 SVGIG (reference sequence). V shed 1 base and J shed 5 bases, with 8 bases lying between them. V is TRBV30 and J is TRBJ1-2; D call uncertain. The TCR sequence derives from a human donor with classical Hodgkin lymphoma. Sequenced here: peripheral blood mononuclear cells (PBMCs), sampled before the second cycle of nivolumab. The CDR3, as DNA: TGTGCCTGGAGTGCAACAGTGTATGGCTACACCTTC. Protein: CAWSATVYGYTF.